This T cell receptor beta chain was observed in a study of vaccination and CD4 T cells after COVID-19. The study sequenced cultured CD4+ T cell DNA using the Oncomine TCR Beta short-read assay. TCRdb reprocessed the PCR reads via MiXCR and lists one record per CDR3 protein. The profile shows approximately 15,000 distinct CDR3 sequences, about 40% of them singletons. Indicated treatment: roughly 10-day PBMC culture with coronavirus spike peptide pools or control peptides (ViraFEST assay). Germline lookup yields CDR1 KGHSH and CDR2 LQKENI. Between the trimmed V and J ends, which lost 3 bases and 2 bases, there was a span of 7 bases. The CDR3 loop spans 13 amino acids. As regards this clonotype: The antigen remains unidentified.

This TCR came from a human donor who received a COVID-19 vaccine. This chain joins TRBV18 and TRBJ1-2; D perhaps matches TRBD1 (5 bases). The sequencing here drew on CD4+ T cells from blood, cultured in vitro, taken before SARS-CoV-2 vaccination. The CDR3 loop reads CASSPGENYGYTF. DNA for the CDR3: TGTGCCAGCTCACCGGGGGAGAACTATGGCTACACCTTC.